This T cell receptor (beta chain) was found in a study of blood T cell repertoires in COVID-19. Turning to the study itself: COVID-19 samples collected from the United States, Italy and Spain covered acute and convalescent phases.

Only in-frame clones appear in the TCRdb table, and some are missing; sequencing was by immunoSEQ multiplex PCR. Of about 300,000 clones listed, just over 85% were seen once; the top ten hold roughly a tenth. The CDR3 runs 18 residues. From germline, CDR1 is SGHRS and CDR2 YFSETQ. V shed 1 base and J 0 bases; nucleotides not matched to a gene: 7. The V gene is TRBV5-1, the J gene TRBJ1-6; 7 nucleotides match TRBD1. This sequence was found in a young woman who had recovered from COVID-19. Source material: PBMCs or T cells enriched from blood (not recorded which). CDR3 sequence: CASSLSDRASSYNSPLHF. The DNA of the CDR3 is TGCGCCAGCAGCTTGAGCGACAGGGCCAGCTCCTATAATTCACCCCTCCACTTT.